One sample yielded the 9 T cell receptor beta chains listed below, sequenced in a study of cytomegalovirus exposure and HLA in healthy donors. Primers included in the PCR were 60 Vbeta and 13 Jbeta primers. TCRdb's copy holds only in-frame clones and misses some; the assay was immunoSEQ multiplex PCR. Among about 160,000 clones listed, about 80% were seen once. The sample comprised PBMCs. These receptors were collected from a woman aged 45-60 years in good health and CMV-seronegative.

There are a few counts of this clone. V and J are TRBV6-1 and TRBJ1-3; D is perhaps TRBD1 (5 bases). The ends were cut back, 0 bases at V and 4 bases at J, with 19 bases in the middle. The CDR3 consists of 18 residues. Germline V lookup: CDR1 MNHNS, CDR2 SASEGT. The CDR3, as DNA: TGTGCCAGCAGTGAAGCGGTGTGGGTGGCAGGGTTCGGAAACACCATATATTTT. It codes for CASSEAVWVAGFGNTIYF.

The V call is TRBV5-6, the J call TRBJ2-5, with D possibly TRBD2 on 6 matching bases. The V end was cut by 2 bases, the J end by 5 bases, with 13 bases between. The CDR3 is made up of 14 amino acids. Germline CDR1 and CDR2: SGHDT and YYEEEE. The CDR3 protein is CASSLNGRHETQYF. As DNA, the CDR3 is TGTGCCAGCAGCTTAAACGGGAGACACGAGACCCAGTACTTC.

The chain couples TRBV14 to TRBJ1-5; 7 bases align to TRBD1. CDR1 SGHDN and CDR2 FVKESK come from the germline V gene. CDR3 size: 13 residues. Trimming cost V 5 bases and J 11 bases; bases outside gene matches: 9. CDR3 sequence: CASSGQVGGTQHF. As DNA, the CDR3 is TGTGCCAGCAGCGGACAGGTCGGGGGAACCCAGCATTTT.

This chain joins TRBV5-6 and TRBJ2-3, with 10 positions matching TRBD1. Per germline, CDR1 SGHDT and CDR2 YYEEEE. With 5 bases clipped from V and 1 base from J, the junction kept 7 bases outside the gene matches. The CDR3 loop spans 16 amino acids. CDR3 DNA sequence: TGTGCCAGCAGGGATACCGGGACAGGGGGCACAGATACGCAGTATTTT. The encoded protein is CASRDTGTGGTDTQYF.

In its sample, this clone was seen a few times. This sequence joins TRBV5-1 and TRBJ2-1, with D possibly being TRBD1 (6 bases). The CDR3 runs 14 residues. V gave up 2 bases and J gave up 5 bases, with 11 bases separating them. Germline V gene sequence: CDR1 SGHRS, CDR2 YFSETQ. CDR3 region: CASSFLRTDNEQFF. For the CDR3, the DNA is TGCGCCAGCAGCTTCCTCCGGACAGACAATGAGCAGTTCTTC.

V gene TRBV28 combines with J gene TRBJ2-5; 7 bases align to TRBD1. CDR3 length: 14 amino acids. Germline V gene lookup returns CDR1 MDHEN and CDR2 SYDVKM. The J segment lost 4 bases and the V segment lost 4 bases, leaving 6 bases of the junction unmatched. CDR3 nucleotides: TGTGCCAGCAGTTCGGACAGGTTCGGAGAGACCCAGTACTTC. It encodes CASSSDRFGETQYF.

The chain links TRBV28 to TRBJ1-4, with 7 positions matching TRBD1. The germline gives CDR1 MDHEN, CDR2 SYDVKM. V lost 5 bases, J lost 3 bases, and 12 bases stayed unmatched. This CDR3 has 17 residues. CDR3 bases: TGTGCCAGCAGTCGAGGAGGGGGCTCACCTTCTAATGAAAAACTGTTTTTT. Its protein product is CASSRGGGSPSNEKLFF.

The chain recombines TRBV29-1 with TRBJ1-1, with D tentatively TRBD1 (6 bases). From germline, CDR1 is SQVTM and CDR2 ANQGSEA. The CDR3 covers 13 residues. The ends were cut back, 7 bases at V and 0 bases at J, with 12 bases in the middle. Here the CDR3 DNA reads TGCAGCGCGCGGGGGGCCATGAACACTGAAGCTTTCTTT. This translates into CSARGAMNTEAFF.

For the CDR3, the DNA is TGTGCCAGCAGCTCACTAGGGACAACCTACGAGCAGTACTTC. It codes for CASSSLGTTYEQYF. J is TRBJ2-7 and V is TRBV5-6, with D perhaps matching TRBD1 (6 bases). Germline V gene data show CDR1 as SGHDT and CDR2 as YYEEEE. Trimming took 3 bases from V and 2 from J, leaving 12 bases between them. The CDR3 is 14 amino acids.